The sample holds one count of the clone carrying this T cell receptor (beta chain). This record belongs to a study of multiple sclerosis patients with progressive multifocal leukoencephalopathy. The time point is: before natalizumab initiation. The T0 samples predate the first natalizumab infusion. Germline assignment: CDR1 MNHEY and CDR2 SVGAGI. The CDR3 is 14 amino acids. The J segment lost 6 bases and the V segment lost 5 bases, leaving 8 bases of the junction unmatched. TCRdb's table, derived via immunoSEQ multiplex PCR, lists solely in-frame clones and lacks some. The table lists under 35,000 clones, 80% to 95% of them singletons.

Source material: PBMCs. The chain links TRBV6-5 to TRBJ2-3; 7 positions match TRBD1. This clonotype was sampled from a man aged 30-40 years with multiple sclerosis. The CDR3 DNA is TGTGCCAGCAGTCGTGGCTTCAGGGGGGATACGCAGTATTTT. This translates into CASSRGFRGDTQYF.